This T cell receptor beta chain emerged from a study of blood T cell repertoires in COVID-19. The data were produced by immunoSEQ multiplex PCR, yet TCRdb's version contains in-frame clones alone and is incomplete. The table has 87,000 or so clones, about nine tenths seen once. The V and J ends lost 2 bases and 0 bases, in that order; junction bases with no gene match: 6. Germline CDR1 SGHAT, CDR2 FQNNGV. The CDR3 covers 17 residues. The source material was peripheral blood. The rearrangement links TRBV11-2 to TRBJ2-5, with 10 positions matching TRBD2. The sequence came from an elderly woman with acute or convalescent COVID-19. This CDR3 is CASSLLAGDPYQETQYF. CDR3 DNA sequence: TGTGCCAGCAGCTTACTAGCGGGAGATCCGTACCAAGAGACCCAGTACTTC.